Listed here are 14 T cell receptor beta chains from one sample, sequenced in a study of cytomegalovirus exposure and HLA in healthy donors. Primers included in the PCR were 60 Vbeta and 13 Jbeta primers. Sequenced by immunoSEQ multiplex PCR; TCRdb stores in-frame clones only, minus some. Found here are 200,000 to 250,000 clones, 77% of them singletons; the top ten hold approximately 2.6%. The sample taken for sequencing was PBMCs. The receptors derive from a woman aged 55-70 years in good health and CMV-seropositive.

The V and J genes are TRBV7-6 and TRBJ2-3, with 13 bases identical to TRBD2. The J segment lost 6 bases and the V segment lost 5 bases, leaving 5 bases of the junction unmatched. This CDR3 has 15 residues. Germline CDR1 SGHVS, CDR2 FNYEAQ. CDR3 region: CASSRLAGGQDTQYF. The CDR3 DNA is TGTGCCAGCAGCCGACTAGCGGGGGGCCAGGATACGCAGTATTTT.

Only a few counts were recorded for this clone. The chain is built from TRBV6-1 and TRBJ1-4; D gene unclear. The germline V gene encodes CDR1 MNHNS and CDR2 SASEGT. V lost 2 bases, J lost 7 bases, and 11 bases lay in between. The CDR3 has 14 amino acids. DNA of the CDR3: TGTGCCAGCAGTGAATCGGGGTATGTTGAAAAACTGTTTTTT. It specifies CASSESGYVEKLFF.

The sample holds a few counts of this clone. The V gene is TRBV30, the J gene TRBJ2-3; D possibly corresponds to TRBD1 (5 bases). The CDR3 loop spans 15 amino acids. The V end lost 1 base, the J end lost 6 bases, and 17 bases lay between the germline ends. Germline V gene lookup returns CDR1 GTSNPN and CDR2 SVGIG (reference sequence). CDR3 sequence (DNA): TGTGCCTGGAGTGAGGAAAGTGACCACAGGGATACGCAGTATTTT. Translation gives CAWSEESDHRDTQYF.

This sequence joins TRBV30 and TRBJ2-4; D not certain. CDR3 length: 15 amino acids. Germline V gives CDR1 GTSNPN, CDR2 SVGIG (reference sequence). V lost 0 bases, J lost 1 base, and 10 bases lay in between. The CDR3: CAWSVFLSAKNIQYF. The CDR3 nucleotides read TGTGCCTGGAGTGTATTTCTGAGTGCCAAAAACATTCAGTACTTC.

V is TRBV5-6 and J is TRBJ2-5; tentative D call: TRBD1 (6 bases). CDR3 length: 12 amino acids. CDR1 and CDR2 from the germline V gene are SGHDT and YYEEEE. The germline V and J ends were trimmed by 1 base and 5 bases, with 6 bases remaining between them. DNA for the CDR3: TGTGCCAGCAGCTTGCAGGGGGAGACCCAGTACTTC. Translated: CASSLQGETQYF.

The genes are TRBV6-4 and TRBJ2-2; TRBD1 is a possible D gene (5 bases). V lost 2 bases to trimming and J lost 3 bases, with 7 bases between them. The germline gives CDR1 MRHNA, CDR2 SNTAGT. There are 14 residues in the CDR3. The chain's CDR3 is CASSDQGYTGELFF. The CDR3 DNA reads as TGTGCCAGCAGTGACCAGGGCTACACCGGGGAGCTGTTTTTT.

The chain uses TRBV6-5 and TRBJ1-5; D is possibly TRBD1 (6 bases). CDR1 is MNHEY, CDR2 SVGAGI, per germline. The CDR3 is made up of 15 amino acids. With 0 bases removed from V and 0 bases from J, the gap between germline ends came to 6 bases. The chain's CDR3 is CASSYSQGSNQPQHF. The CDR3 DNA is TGTGCCAGCAGTTACTCACAGGGTAGCAATCAGCCCCAGCATTTT.

V gene TRBV7-2 combines with J gene TRBJ1-2; perhaps TRBD1 as D (6 bases). This CDR3 comprises 15 residues. With 8 bases removed from V and 2 bases from J, the gap between germline ends came to 18 bases. CDR1 and CDR2 from the germline V gene are SGHTA and FQGNSA. CDR3 residues: CASGTQAGENYGYTF. The CDR3 region has the DNA TGTGCCAGCGGCACACAGGCAGGGGAAAACTATGGCTACACCTTC.

The chain joins TRBV4-3 to TRBJ1-2; D unclear. The length of the CDR3 is 13 residues. V was pared by 5 bases and J by 2 bases, with 9 bases between. CDR1 is LGHNA and CDR2 is YSLEER in the germline V gene. The CDR3 DNA sequence: TGCGCCAGCAGCTCCCTTATGAACTATGGCTACACCTTC. Translation gives CASSSLMNYGYTF.

V gene TRBV4-3 combines with J gene TRBJ2-1; 8 nucleotides align to TRBD2. Looked up from germline, CDR1 is LGHNA and CDR2 is YSLEER. The J segment lost 7 bases and the V segment lost 4 bases, leaving 3 bases of the junction unmatched. This CDR3 comprises 13 residues. CDR3 bases: TGCGCCAGCAGCCTTAGCGGGGCAAATGAGCAGTTCTTC. Residues: CASSLSGANEQFF.

V usage is TRBV5-6 and J usage is TRBJ1-2; TRBD1 is a possible D gene (5 bases). The CDR3 length is 13 residues. Germline values: CDR1 SGHDT, CDR2 YYEEEE. V was pared by 1 base and J by 4 bases, with 8 bases between. The CDR3: CASSLQGSYGYTF. The CDR3 DNA reads TGTGCCAGCAGCTTGCAGGGCTCCTATGGCTACACCTTC.

V gene TRBV19 combines with J gene TRBJ1-2; 7 bases fit TRBD1. V lost 5 bases, J lost 7 bases, and 7 bases stayed unmatched. Germline CDR1 and CDR2: LNHDA and SQIVND (reference sequence). The CDR3 totals 13 residues. CDR3 sequence (DNA): TGTGCCAGTAGTGAACAGGGGCGGGGTGGCTACACCTTC. Amino acid sequence: CASSEQGRGGYTF.

V is TRBV19 and J is TRBJ1-5; D possibly corresponds to TRBD1 (6 bases). The germline V gene has CDR1 LNHDA and CDR2 SQIVND (reference sequence). Deletions cut 4 bases from V and 6 bases from J, with 25 bases between. CDR3 length: 18 residues. This CDR3 is CASSTPPEVAGGSQPQHF. CDR3 nucleotide sequence: TGTGCCAGTAGTACCCCCCCGGAGGTGGCGGGGGGCAGTCAGCCCCAGCATTTT.

The chain recombines TRBV19 with TRBJ1-2; D is ambiguous. Germline CDR1 reads LNHDA; CDR2 reads SQIVND (reference sequence). The V end was cut by 3 bases, the J end by 0 bases, with 11 bases between. The CDR3 is 15 amino acids. The CDR3 protein is CASSMAGTPNYGYTF. CDR3 sequence (DNA): TGTGCCAGTAGTATGGCAGGTACTCCTAACTATGGCTACACCTTC.